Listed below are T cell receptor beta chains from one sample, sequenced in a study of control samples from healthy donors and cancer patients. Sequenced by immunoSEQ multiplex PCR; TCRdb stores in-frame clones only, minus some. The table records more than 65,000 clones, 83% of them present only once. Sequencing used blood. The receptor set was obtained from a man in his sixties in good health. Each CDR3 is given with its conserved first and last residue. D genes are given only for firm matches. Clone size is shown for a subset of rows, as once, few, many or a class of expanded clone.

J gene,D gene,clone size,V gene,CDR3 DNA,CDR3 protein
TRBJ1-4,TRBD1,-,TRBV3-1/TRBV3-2,TGTGCCAGCAGCCAAGAAATCGAAACCGGGACAGTTAATGAAAAACTGTTTTTT,CASSQEIETGTVNEKLFF
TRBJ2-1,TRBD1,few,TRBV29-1,TGCAGCGTTGAAATTTGGGACAGCTCCTACAATGAGCAGTTCTTC,CSVEIWDSSYNEQFF
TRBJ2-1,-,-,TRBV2,TGTGCCAGCAAAGCGGACCACACCAGCTACAATGAGCAGTTCTTC,CASKADHTSYNEQFF
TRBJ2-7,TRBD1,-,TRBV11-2,TGTGCCAGCAGCTTTGGGACAGGACGGACCTACGAGCAGTACTTC,CASSFGTGRTYEQYF
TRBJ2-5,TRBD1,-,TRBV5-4,TGTGCCAGCAGCCGGGACAGGGACATCGAGACCCAGTACTTC,CASSRDRDIETQYF
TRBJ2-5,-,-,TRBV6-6,TGTGCCAGCAGTTACTCGAAAATAAAAGAGACCCAGTACTTC,CASSYSKIKETQYF
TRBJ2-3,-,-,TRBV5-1,TGCGCCAGCAGCTTGAGGGGTTCTAGCACAGATACGCAGTATTTT,CASSLRGSSTDTQYF
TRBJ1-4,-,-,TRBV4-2,TGTGCCAGCAGCCAAGGGACACTCGGAAGTGAAAAACTGTTTTTT,CASSQGTLGSEKLFF
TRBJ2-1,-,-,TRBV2,TGTGCCAGCAAGCGGGCCCAATCGGGCTATGAGCAGTTCTTC,CASKRAQSGYEQFF
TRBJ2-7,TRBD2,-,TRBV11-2,TGTGCCAGCAGCTTGAGCGGGAGTCTCTACGAGCAGTACTTC,CASSLSGSLYEQYF
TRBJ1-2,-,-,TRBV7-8,TGTGCCAGCAGCTTAGGCAGGGTGGATGGCTACACCTTC,CASSLGRVDGYTF
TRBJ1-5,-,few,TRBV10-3,TGTGCCATCAGTGGAGTAGGGGCGCCCCTCCAGCATTTT,CAISGVGAPLQHF
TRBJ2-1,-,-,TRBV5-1,TGCGCCAGCTTGCGTGGGGGCTCCTACAATGAGCAGTTCTTC,CASLRGGSYNEQFF
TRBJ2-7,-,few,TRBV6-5,TGTGCCAGCACCCGGGAACTCGGCGAGCAGTACTTC,CASTRELGEQYF
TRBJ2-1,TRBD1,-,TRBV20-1,TGCAGTGCTAGTGGGACAGGGGTAGGCAATGAGCAGTTCTTC,CSASGTGVGNEQFF